Given below is one TCR beta chain in context. Profiled with immunoSEQ multiplex PCR; TCRdb holds only in-frame clones, not every one. In the table there are about 120,000 clones, roughly 93% of which are singletons. This CDR3 contains 18 residues. V was pared by 1 base and J by 1 base, with 17 bases between. Germline V gives CDR1 SGHTA, CDR2 FQGTGA. The data derive from a study of T cell responses to AZD1222 COVID-19 vaccine. The receptor comes from an adult who received the AZD1222 COVID-19 vaccine. The V gene is TRBV7-3, the J gene TRBJ1-5; no clear D gene. Sequencing used peripheral blood, obtained 28 days after the second AZD1222 dose. The CDR3 reads CASSLKSLEEWSNQPQHF. In nucleotides, the CDR3 is TGTGCCAGCAGCTTAAAATCGTTGGAGGAATGGAGCAATCAGCCCCAGCATTTT.